The sample holds many counts of the clone carrying this TCR beta chain. Its antigen remains unidentified. Germline CDR1 DFQATT, CDR2 SNEGSKA (reference sequence). V lost 7 bases and J lost 4, with 14 bases in between. The CDR3 contains 13 residues. This specimen belongs to a study of T cells after yellow fever vaccination. Overall study results and limits: In post-booster samples, most primary-vaccination clones reappeared (about 97% CD4, 70% to 90% CD8).

TCRdb reprocessed the 5' RACE reads via MiXCR and lists one record per CDR3 protein. This repertoire shows 450,000 to 650,000 distinct CDR3 sequences, approximately 13% found once; its top ten account for around 15%. The sequencing here drew on PBMCs, taken on the day of the yellow fever booster vaccination. This receptor was obtained from a young man who received the YFV17D yellow fever vaccine. The chain couples TRBV20-1 to TRBJ1-3; D is perhaps TRBD1 (6 bases). The CDR3 bases are TGCAGTGTCCCCGACAGGAGAGGAAACACCATATATTTT. It encodes CSVPDRRGNTIYF.